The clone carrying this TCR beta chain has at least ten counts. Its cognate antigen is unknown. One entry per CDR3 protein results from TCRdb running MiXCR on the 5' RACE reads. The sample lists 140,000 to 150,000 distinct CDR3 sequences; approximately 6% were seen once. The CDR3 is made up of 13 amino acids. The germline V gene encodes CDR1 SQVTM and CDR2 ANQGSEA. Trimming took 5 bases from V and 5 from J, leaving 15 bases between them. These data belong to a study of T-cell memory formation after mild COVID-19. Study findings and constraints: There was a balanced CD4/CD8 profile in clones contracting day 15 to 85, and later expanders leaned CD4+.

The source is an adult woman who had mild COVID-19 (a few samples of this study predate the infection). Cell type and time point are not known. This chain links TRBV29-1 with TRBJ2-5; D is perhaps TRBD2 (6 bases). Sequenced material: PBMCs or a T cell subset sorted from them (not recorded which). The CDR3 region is CSVRLVEGETQYF. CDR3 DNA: TGCAGCGTTAGACTAGTCGAGGGGGAGACCCAGTACTTC.